These 6 T cell receptor beta chains share one sample of origin, sequenced in a study of neurological immune-mediated disorders (dated by TCRdb to the late 2010s). Libraries were prepared through 5' RACE. Sequencing instrument: Illumina HiSeq 2500. Using fastp at Q25 and MiXCR, TCRdb reprocessed the public reads and kept productive beta chains. Rows with a matching CDR3 protein are joined into one entry that keeps the most common DNA and genes. For this sample there are tens of thousands of distinct CDR3 sequences; about 2% appear just once. The ten largest account for 2.2% of the sample. What was sequenced was PBMCs. The receptors here all came from a woman aged 40 to 50 with multiple sclerosis.

Ten or more counts support this clonotype. The DNA for the CDR3 is TGTGCCAGCAGCGTTGGGCGCCGGGCTTTCTTT. Translating it yields CASSVGRRAFF. This chain links TRBV12-3 or TRBV12-4 with TRBJ1-1, with D unclear. The CDR3 totals 11 residues. The V gene lost 6 bases and the J gene lost 11 bases, with 13 bases spanning the gap.

This clonotype has a count of ten or more. J is TRBJ1-3 and V is TRBV20-1, with D possibly TRBD1 on 5 matching bases. There are 13 residues in the CDR3. Trimming pared 6 bases from V and 0 bases from J, leaving 9 bases between. The V gene's germline CDR1 is DFQATT and CDR2 SNEGSKA (reference sequence). CDR3 nucleotides: TGCAGTGCAAGACAGAGCTCTGGAAACACCATATATTTT. The encoded protein is CSARQSSGNTIYF.

This clonotype came up many times. The chain joins TRBV20-1 to TRBJ2-3; TRBD2 agrees at 12 bases. CDR3 length: 15 amino acids. Trimming took 5 bases from V and 2 from J; bases not matched to a gene: 5. Germline CDR1 and CDR2: DFQATT and SNEGSKA (reference sequence). CDR3 in DNA: TGCAGTGCTCTAGCGGGGGGGAGCTTCACAGATACGCAGTATTTT. This codes for CSALAGGSFTDTQYF.

In this sample, this clonotype turned up many times. The chain carries TRBV7-3 and TRBJ2-3; D gene uncertain. Per the germline V gene, CDR1 is SGHTA and CDR2 is FQGTGA. The CDR3 has 13 residues. V was cut by 5 bases and J by 2 bases, with 8 bases left in between. For the CDR3, the DNA is TGTGCCAGCAGCCCATCGAACACAGATACGCAGTATTTT. This encodes CASSPSNTDTQYF.

This clonotype was seen repeatedly, ten times or more. The chain uses TRBV11-1 and TRBJ1-2; D might be TRBD1 (6 bases). Germline V lookup: CDR1 SGHAT, CDR2 FQDESV (reference sequence). Trimming cost V 1 base and J 4 bases, with 13 bases left between them. The CDR3 covers 15 residues. As DNA, the CDR3 is TGTGCCAGCAGCTTAGGAGGCAGGGGCGGCTATGGCTACACCTTC. It codes for CASSLGGRGGYGYTF. Complete variable domain (other parts from reference TRBV11-1 and TRBJ1-2): EAEVAQSPRYKITEKSQAVAFWCDPISGHATLYWYRQILGQGPELLVQFQDESVVDDSQLPKDRFSAERLKGVDSTLKIQPAELGDSAMYLCASSLGGRGGYGYTFGSGTRLTVV.

This clonotype has ten or more counts. V gene TRBV7-3 combines with J gene TRBJ2-5; D is unclear. Trimming removed 4 bases at V and 1 base at J, with 7 bases between. The CDR3 is 13 residues long. The germline gives CDR1 SGHTA, CDR2 FQGTGA. The DNA of the CDR3 is TGTGCCAGCAGCTCAAGGGCCCAAGAGACCCAGTACTTC. Amino acid sequence: CASSSRAQETQYF. Looking up the rest from reference TRBV7-3 and TRBJ2-5 gives the full variable domain: GAGVSQTPSNKVTEKGKYVELRCDPISGHTALYWYRQSLGQGPEFLIYFQGTGAADDSGLPNDRFFAVRPEGSVSTLKIQRTERGDSAVYLCASSSRAQETQYFGPGTRLLVL.